This T cell receptor beta chain was found in a study of blood T cell repertoires in COVID-19. Whole-study context: The United States, Italy and Spain supplied acute and convalescent COVID-19 samples. The cDNA or gDNA used as material had been derived from T cells, B-cell-depleted T cells, or PBMCs.

This CDR3 contains 16 residues. V lost 5 bases, J lost 2 bases, and 7 bases stayed unmatched. CDR1 is SGHVS and CDR2 is FQNEAQ in the germline V gene. The study assigned cohorts using participant-reported clinical history. Two consecutive negative NP/OP PCR tests, clearance, or resolved symptoms defined Cohort 3 recovery. Profiled with immunoSEQ multiplex PCR; TCRdb holds only in-frame clones, not every one. The repertoire holds 300,000 to 400,000 clones, more than 80% seen once, with roughly 1% in the top ten. The sample comprised PBMCs or T cells enriched from blood (not recorded which). This clonotype originated in a man aged 18-30 years who had recovered from COVID-19. The chain links TRBV7-8 to TRBJ2-2, with 8 positions matching TRBD1. The CDR3 DNA sequence: TGTGCCAGCAGCGCCTGGGGACAGGCAAACACCGGGGAGCTGTTTTTT. Protein product: CASSAWGQANTGELFF.